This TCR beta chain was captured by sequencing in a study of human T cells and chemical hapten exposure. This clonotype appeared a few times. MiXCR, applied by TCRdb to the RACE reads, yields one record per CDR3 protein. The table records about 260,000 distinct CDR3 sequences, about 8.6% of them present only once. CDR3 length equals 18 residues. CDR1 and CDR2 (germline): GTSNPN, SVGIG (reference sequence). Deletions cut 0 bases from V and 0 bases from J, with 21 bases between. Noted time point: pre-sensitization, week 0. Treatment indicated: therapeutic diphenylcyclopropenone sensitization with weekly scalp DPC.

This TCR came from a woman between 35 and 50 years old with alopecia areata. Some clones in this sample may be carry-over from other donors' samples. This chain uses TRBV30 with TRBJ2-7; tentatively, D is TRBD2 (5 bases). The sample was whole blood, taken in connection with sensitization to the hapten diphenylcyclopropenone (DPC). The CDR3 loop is CAWSVRLTGSRDSYEQYF. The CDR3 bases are TGTGCCTGGAGTGTAAGGCTGACTGGGTCGAGGGACTCCTACGAGCAGTACTTC.